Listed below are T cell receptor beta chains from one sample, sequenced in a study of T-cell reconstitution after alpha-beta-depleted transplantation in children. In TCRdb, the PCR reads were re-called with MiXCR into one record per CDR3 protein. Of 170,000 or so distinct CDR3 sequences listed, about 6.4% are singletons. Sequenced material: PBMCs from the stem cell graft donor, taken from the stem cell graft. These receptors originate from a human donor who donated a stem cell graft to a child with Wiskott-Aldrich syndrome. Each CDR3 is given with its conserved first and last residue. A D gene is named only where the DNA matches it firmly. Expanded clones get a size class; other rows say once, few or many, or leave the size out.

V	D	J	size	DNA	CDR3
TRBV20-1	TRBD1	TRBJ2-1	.	TGCAGTGCAACAACGACAGGGGGTACGACCTACAATGAGCAGTTCTTC	CSATTTGGTTYNEQFF
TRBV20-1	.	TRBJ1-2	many	TGCAGTGCTAGGTGGGGACTGTCTGGCTACACCTTC	CSARWGLSGYTF
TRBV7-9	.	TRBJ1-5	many	TGTGCCAGCAGCTTAACAGGGATAAGTCAGCCCCAGCATTTT	CASSLTGISQPQHF
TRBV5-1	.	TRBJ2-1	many	TGCGCCAGCAGCTTGGAGCCAGCAAACAATGAGCAGTTCTTC	CASSLEPANNEQFF
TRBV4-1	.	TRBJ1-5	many	TGCGCCAGCAGCCAAGGCAGGGGCGCAAGGAATCAGCCCCAGCATTTT	CASSQGRGARNQPQHF
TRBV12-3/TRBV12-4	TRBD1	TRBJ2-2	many	TGTGCCTGCTCGAAGACAGGGACGAACACCGGGGAGCTGTTTTTT	CACSKTGTNTGELFF
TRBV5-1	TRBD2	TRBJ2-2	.	TGCGCCAGCAGCTTGGAACTAGCGGGATCACCCGGGGAGCTGTTTTTT	CASSLELAGSPGELFF
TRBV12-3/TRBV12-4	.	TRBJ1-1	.	TGTGCCAGCACCTACGGAATTTTTATGAACACTGAAGCTTTCTTT	CASTYGIFMNTEAFF
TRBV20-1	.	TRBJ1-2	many	TGCAGTGCTAGAGATCTCCAGCTCCGCTCCTATGGCTACACCTTC	CSARDLQLRSYGYTF
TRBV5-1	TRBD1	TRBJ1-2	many	TGCGCCAGCAGCTTGTTCGACAGGGGGCATGATGGCTACACCTTC	CASSLFDRGHDGYTF
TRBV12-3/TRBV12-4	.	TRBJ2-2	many	TGTGCCAGCAGTCTCCTAGGGGGGGGCCCCGGGGAGCTGTTTTTT	CASSLLGGGPGELFF
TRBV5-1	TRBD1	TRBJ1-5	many	TGCGCCAGCAGCCTGGGGACAGTTAATCAGCCCCAGCATTTT	CASSLGTVNQPQHF
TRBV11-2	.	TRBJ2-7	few	TGTGCCAGCAGCTACATAGCGGTTGGGAGCTCCTACGAGCAGTACTTC	CASSYIAVGSSYEQYF
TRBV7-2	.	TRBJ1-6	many	TGTGCCAGCAGCTTGGTCATTGGGGAATCACCCCTCCACTTT	CASSLVIGESPLHF
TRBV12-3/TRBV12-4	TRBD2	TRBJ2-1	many	TGTGCCAGCAGCAACCGGGGCGGGGGGAGCTCCTACAATGAGCAGTTCTTC	CASSNRGGGSSYNEQFF
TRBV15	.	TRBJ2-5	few	TGTGCCACCAGCAGAGAGGGGGCCGGGACACCCTATGAGACCCAGTACTTC	CATSREGAGTPYETQYF
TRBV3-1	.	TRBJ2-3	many	TGTGCCAGCAGCCAAGCGTGGACCAATTTCGCTAGCACAGATACGCAGTATTTT	CASSQAWTNFASTDTQYF
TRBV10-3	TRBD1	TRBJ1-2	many	TGTGCCATCAGTACCCCCCAAGGACAGGGGGCGATCTTCCATGGCTACACCTTC	CAISTPQGQGAIFHGYTF
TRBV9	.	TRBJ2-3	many	TGTGCCAGCAGCCTCTCTGGGTCCAAATTAGATACGCAGTATTTT	CASSLSGSKLDTQYF
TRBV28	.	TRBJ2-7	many	TGTGCCAGCAGTCGGGTGACAGGTGGCTACGAGCAGTACTTC	CASSRVTGGYEQYF
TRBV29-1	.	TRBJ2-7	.	TGCAGCGGGACGGACGCGGGCCTCGACGAGCAGTACTTC	CSGTDAGLDEQYF
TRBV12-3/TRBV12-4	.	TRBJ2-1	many	TGTGCCAGCAGTCGAGTAGCCGAGCAGTTCTTC	CASSRVAEQFF
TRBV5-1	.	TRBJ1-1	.	TGCGCCAGCAGCTTCCAACAGGGCCCGTCCACTGAAGCTTTCTTT	CASSFQQGPSTEAFF
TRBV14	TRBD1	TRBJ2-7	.	TGTGCCAGCAGCCCAGACCCCGGGACAGTTACCTACGAGCAGTACTTC	CASSPDPGTVTYEQYF
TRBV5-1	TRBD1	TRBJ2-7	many	TGCGCCAGCAGCCGTACCGGACAGGACCGCTACGAGCAGTACTTC	CASSRTGQDRYEQYF
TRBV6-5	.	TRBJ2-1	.	TGTGCCAGCAGTTACTCGATGTCCTACAATGAGCAGTTCTTC	CASSYSMSYNEQFF
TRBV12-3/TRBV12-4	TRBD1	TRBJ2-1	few	TGTGCCAGCAGTCCCTGGACAGGGGTCAATGAGCAGTTCTTC	CASSPWTGVNEQFF